The next 10 T cell receptor beta chains were all read from a single sample in a study of blood T cell repertoires in COVID-19. Sequencing used immunoSEQ multiplex PCR; TCRdb keeps in-frame clones, though not all of them. The sample holds some 370,000 clones, around 83% seen once. Sequenced sample: PBMCs or T cells enriched from blood (not recorded which). The receptors were gathered from a woman in her forties or fifties who had recovered from COVID-19.

The chain is built from TRBV15 and TRBJ1-1, with D hard to call. V gave up 0 bases and J gave up 4 bases, with 9 bases separating them. CDR1 is LNHNV and CDR2 is YYDKDF in the germline V gene (reference sequence). CDR3 length: 14 amino acids. The CDR3 DNA reads TGTGCCACCAGCAGAGATGGCCGGGGCACTGAAGCTTTCTTT. Translation gives CATSRDGRGTEAFF.

The CDR3 sequence is CASSIDSADRTDTQYF. CDR3 bases: TGTGCCAGTAGTATCGACAGCGCTGACCGAACAGATACGCAGTATTTT. The rearrangement links TRBV19 to TRBJ2-3, with D maybe TRBD1 (5 bases). CDR1 LNHDA and CDR2 SQIVND come from the germline V gene (reference sequence). V lost 3 bases to trimming and J lost 3 bases, with 16 bases between them. CDR3 length: 16 amino acids.

The V gene is TRBV9, the J gene TRBJ2-1, with 9 bases matching TRBD1. The CDR3 is made up of 15 amino acids. V lost 0 bases, J lost 9 bases, and 7 bases stayed unmatched. CDR1 and CDR2 from the germline V gene are SGDLS and YYNGEE. The CDR3 DNA reads TGTGCCAGCAGCGTAGTCGGGACAGGGCGAGTTGAGCAGTTCTTC. Protein product: CASSVVGTGRVEQFF.

This clone appeared a single time. V and J are TRBV6-5 and TRBJ2-2; 14 nucleotides line up with TRBD2. The CDR3 totals 16 residues. J lost 9 bases, V lost 4 bases, and 7 bases had no gene match. Looked up from germline, CDR1 is MNHEY and CDR2 is SVGAGI. The CDR3 DNA reads TGTGCCAGCAGTTTTCGACTAGCGGGAGGGCCCTGGGAGCTGTTTTTT. Protein product: CASSFRLAGGPWELFF.

This clone was recorded a few times. The V gene is TRBV5-8, the J gene TRBJ2-1, with 13 bases identical to TRBD2. CDR3 size: 16 residues. Germline loops: CDR1 SGHTS, CDR2 YDEGEE. The J segment lost 8 bases and the V segment lost 2 bases, leaving 7 bases of the junction unmatched. The CDR3 spells CASSFFGTSGTYEQFF. CDR3 DNA sequence: TGTGCCAGCAGCTTTTTTGGGACTAGCGGGACATATGAGCAGTTCTTC.

V gene TRBV19 combines with J gene TRBJ1-3, with 7 nucleotides matching TRBD1. Looked up from germline, CDR1 is LNHDA and CDR2 is SQIVND (reference sequence). This CDR3 is 16 amino acids long. Trimming took 5 bases from V and 2 from J; bases not matched to a gene: 9. Written as DNA, the CDR3 is TGTGCCAGTAGTGCCGACAGGGATCTTACTGGAAACACCATATATTTT. Its translation: CASSADRDLTGNTIYF.

This clone was recorded once. An end of the junction does not agree with germline; a read error may underlie this. This chain uses TRBV19 with TRBJ2-1, with D tentatively TRBD2 (5 bases). Per the germline V gene, CDR1 is LNHDA and CDR2 is SQIVND (reference sequence). This CDR3 is 16 amino acids long. This CDR3 reads CASSISLAGSSNEQFF. The CDR3 nucleotides read TGTGCCAGTAGTATATCGCTAGCAGGCTCCTCCAATGAGCAGTTCTTC.

This rearrangement joins TRBV12-3 or TRBV12-4 to TRBJ2-2, with D possibly being TRBD1 (6 bases). The CDR3 runs to 12 residues. V was clipped by 8 bases and J by 8 bases, with 12 bases between them. CDR3 sequence (DNA): TGTGCCAGCGGACAGAAGCGGGGGGAGCTGTTTTTT. Its protein product is CASGQKRGELFF.

The chain is built from TRBV3-1 (or the pseudogene TRBV3-2) and TRBJ2-3, with 13 bases that match TRBD2. Germline V gene sequence: CDR1 LGHDT, CDR2 YNNKEL (reference sequence). V trimming: 1 base; J trimming: 4 bases; junction bases outside the gene matches: 8. This CDR3 spans 18 amino acids. Here the CDR3 DNA reads TGTGCCAGCAGCCAAGGTCGGACTAGCGGGAGTGGGGCAGATACGCAGTATTTT. Residues: CASSQGRTSGSGADTQYF.

This chain uses TRBV6-2 or TRBV6-3 with TRBJ2-2; D is possibly TRBD2 (5 bases). The CDR3 has 17 residues. The germline V gene encodes CDR1 MNHEY and CDR2 SVGEGT. V lost 2 bases, J lost 4 bases, and 17 bases lay in between. The CDR3 DNA reads TGTGCCAGCAGTTACCTTTCGTTAGCAGGAGGCACCGGGGAGCTGTTTTTT. This gives the protein CASSYLSLAGGTGELFF.